The 30 T cell receptor beta chains listed next were all sequenced from one sample in a study of beta chain features in type 1 diabetes. The isolated RNA, all of it, was reverse transcribed, so expressed TCRB transcripts were what got sequenced. Assay used: immunoSEQ multiplex PCR; TCRdb lists only in-frame clones, some missing. Of 330,000 or so clones in the sample, roughly 12% were seen once. These TCRs' antigens remain unknown. The study, taken as a whole, reports: A moderate, significant TCRB CDR3 shortening appeared in type 1 diabetes across four CD4+ subsets.

Sequenced: naive CD4+ T cells from blood. Receptors originate from a woman aged 18-29 years with type 1 diabetes.

The chain joins TRBV15 to TRBJ1-6; 7 positions match TRBD1. The CDR3 contains 16 residues. V lost 1 base to trimming and J lost 7 bases; unmatched junction nucleotides: 7. The V gene's germline CDR1 is LNHNV and CDR2 YYDKDF (reference sequence). CDR3 sequence reads: CATSRGPDRENSPLHF. In DNA form, the CDR3 reads TGTGCCACCAGCAGAGGCCCAGACAGGGAAAATTCACCCCTCCACTTT.

The chain recombines TRBV15 with TRBJ1-1, with unresolved D. The CDR3 has 13 residues. V gave up 0 bases and J gave up 0 bases, with 2 bases separating them. The germline V gene has CDR1 LNHNV and CDR2 YYDKDF (reference sequence). CDR3 coding DNA: TGTGCCACCAGCAGAGATATGAACACTGAAGCTTTCTTT. It is translated as CATSRDMNTEAFF.

There are a few counts of this clone. The chain carries TRBV7-2 and TRBJ2-3; D call uncertain. CDR3 size: 13 residues. V was cut by 7 bases and J by 1 base, with 9 bases left in between. The germline gives CDR1 SGHTA, CDR2 FQGNSA. The CDR3 nucleotides are TGTGCCAGCAACCTTCGGGGCACAGATACGCAGTATTTT. Amino acids: CASNLRGTDTQYF.

This chain uses TRBV2 with TRBJ1-1; TRBD1 agrees at 10 bases. Germline trimming cut 11 bases from V and 6 bases from J; bases unmatched to any gene: 9. The CDR3 loop spans 13 amino acids. Germline CDR1 and CDR2: SNHLY and FYNNEI. DNA for the CDR3: TGTGCCGCTGGGACAGGGGTTGGCGCTGAAGCTTTCTTT. Its protein product is CAAGTGVGAEAFF.

The table lists this clone with a few counts. The V gene is TRBV9, the J gene TRBJ2-7, with D possibly being TRBD1 (5 bases). Germline V gene data show CDR1 as SGDLS and CDR2 as YYNGEE. V lost 4 bases and J lost 1, with 9 bases in between. The CDR3 totals 13 residues. The DNA for the CDR3 is TGTGCCAGCAGCCCAAGGGGTTCCTACGAGCAGTACTTC. It encodes CASSPRGSYEQYF.

This clone occurred a few times. The V gene is TRBV5-1, the J gene TRBJ1-6; D remains ambiguous. The CDR3 spans 14 residues. V lost 0 bases and J 6 bases, leaving 7 bases between the germline ends. The germline CDR1 and CDR2 sequences are SGHRS and YFSETQ. CDR3 bases: TGCGCCAGCAGCTTGGCCCTTTTTAATTCACCCCTCCACTTT. It yields the protein CASSLALFNSPLHF.

The chain links TRBV7-2 to TRBJ2-5, with D perhaps TRBD1 (7 bases). V was shortened by 2 bases and J by 5 bases, with 12 bases between the two germline ends. The length of the CDR3 is 14 residues. Germline CDR1 is SGHTA and CDR2 is FQGNSA. The CDR3 DNA follows: TGTGCCAGCAGCTTATGGACAGGAGGGGAGACCCAGTACTTC. Protein sequence: CASSLWTGGETQYF. Full variable domain (outside the CDR3, taken from reference TRBV7-2 and TRBJ2-5): GAGVSQSPSNKVTEKGKDVELRCDPISGHTALYWYRQSLGQGLEFLIYFQGNSAPDKSGLPSDRFSAERTGGSVSTLTIQRTQQEDSAVYLCASSLWTGGETQYFGPGTRLLVL.

The chain is built from TRBV15 and TRBJ2-3, with TRBD1 as a possible D gene (5 bases). V was clipped by 2 bases and J by 6 bases, with 9 bases between them. Germline V gene data show CDR1 as LNHNV and CDR2 as YYDKDF (reference sequence). The CDR3 length is 13 residues. The CDR3 DNA reads as TGTGCCACCAGCAGATCAGGGTTTGATACGCAGTATTTT. Protein: CATSRSGFDTQYF. Supplemented by reference TRBV15 and TRBJ2-3, the full variable domain reads DAMVIQNPRYQVTQFGKPVTLSCSQTLNHNVMYWYQQKSSQAPKLLFHYYDKDFNNEADTPDNFQSRRPNTSFCFLDIRSPGLGDTAMYLCATSRSGFDTQYFGPGTRLTVL.

This clone was detected only a few times. The rearrangement links TRBV27 to TRBJ1-6, with D hard to call. This CDR3 is 17 amino acids long. Germline V gives CDR1 MNHEY, CDR2 SMNVEV (reference sequence). V was cut by 5 bases and J by 0 bases, with 14 bases left in between. The CDR3 DNA is TGTGCCAGCAGTCCTGGACTCCTAAGCTCCTATAATTCACCCCTCCACTTT. It encodes CASSPGLLSSYNSPLHF.

The chain is built from TRBV4-2 and TRBJ2-1, with 8 bases lining up with TRBD2. The CDR3 covers 14 residues. V dropped 7 bases and J dropped 4; count of bases not matched to a gene: 6. Germline assignment: CDR1 LGHNA and CDR2 YNFKEQ. This chain's CDR3 is CASNRLAGYNEQFF. The CDR3 DNA sequence: TGTGCCAGCAATCGCCTAGCGGGTTACAATGAGCAGTTCTTC.

This clone was seen only a few times. The chain has TRBV27 and TRBJ1-1, with D possibly matching TRBD1 (6 bases). This CDR3 is 14 amino acids long. CDR1 and CDR2 from the germline V gene are MNHEY and SMNVEV (reference sequence). Trimming took off 5 bases at V and 0 bases at J, with 10 bases between the two ends. CDR3 sequence reads: CASSRTELNTEAFF. CDR3 nucleotide sequence: TGTGCCAGCAGTAGGACAGAGCTGAACACTGAAGCTTTCTTT.

This clone was picked up a small number of times. The chain links TRBV4-2 to TRBJ2-3, with 8 bases aligning to TRBD2. This CDR3 spans 16 amino acids. J was trimmed by 3 bases and V by 3 bases; bases with no gene match: 8. CDR1 is LGHNA and CDR2 is YNFKEQ in the germline V gene. CDR3 DNA sequence: TGTGCCAGCAGCCAGGGGCAAATAGCGGGAACAGATACGCAGTATTTT. This translates into CASSQGQIAGTDTQYF.

CDR3 bases: TGCGCCAGCAGCCAAACCGGGACTAGCGGGGTAAACACCGGGGAGCTGTTTTTT. Translation: CASSQTGTSGVNTGELFF. The chain couples TRBV4-3 to TRBJ2-2; 13 bases align to TRBD2. The trim removed 2 bases at V and 2 bases at J, leaving 5 bases unmatched. The CDR3 is 18 residues long. The germline V gene encodes CDR1 LGHNA and CDR2 YSLEER.

In its sample, this clone was seen a few times. The chain couples TRBV25-1 to TRBJ2-5; 11 nucleotides align to TRBD2. Losses at the gene ends were 6 bases for V and 5 bases for J; bases not matched to a gene: 5. Germline V lookup: CDR1 MGHDK, CDR2 SYGVNS. The CDR3 length is 14 residues. CDR3 protein: CASRDPSGGETQYF. The CDR3 DNA reads TGTGCCAGCAGGGACCCTAGCGGGGGGGAGACCCAGTACTTC.

The chain employs TRBV14 and TRBJ2-3, with 7 positions matching TRBD1. CDR1 is SGHDN and CDR2 is FVKESK in the germline V gene. Trimming at V came to 5 bases and at J to 11 bases, leaving 10 bases not matched to a gene. The length of the CDR3 is 13 residues. CDR3 protein: CASSLARQGGQYF. CDR3 DNA sequence: TGTGCCAGCAGCTTAGCCCGACAGGGTGGGCAGTATTTT.

The V gene is TRBV9, the J gene TRBJ1-3; 10 nucleotides match TRBD1. Germline V gene data show CDR1 as SGDLS and CDR2 as YYNGEE. The CDR3 runs 16 residues. V was pared by 5 bases and J by 6 bases, with 11 bases of the junction left unmatched. CDR3 coding DNA: TGTGCCAGCAGTCCCCGGACAGGGGGACTGGAAAACACCATATATTTT. This codes for CASSPRTGGLENTIYF.

V and J are TRBV19 and TRBJ2-7; TRBD2 might be the D (5 bases). The CDR3 has 15 amino acids. Germline CDR1 LNHDA, CDR2 SQIVND (reference sequence). Trimming took off 3 bases at V and 0 bases at J, with 12 bases between the two ends. The CDR3 is CASSIATSPSYEQYF. The CDR3 DNA reads TGTGCCAGTAGTATCGCAACTAGTCCCTCCTACGAGCAGTACTTC.

The V gene is TRBV30, the J gene TRBJ2-2; the match to TRBD2 covers 7 bases. V lost 8 bases, J lost 4 bases, and 16 bases stayed unmatched. CDR1 is GTSNPN, CDR2 SVGIG, per germline (reference sequence). The CDR3 runs 16 residues. The CDR3 coding sequence is TGTGCCCAGACCCCTTGGGAGGGCTGGGGCACCGGGGAGCTGTTTTTT. It specifies CAQTPWEGWGTGELFF.

The V call is TRBV5-1, the J call TRBJ2-2; D possibly corresponds to TRBD1 (6 bases). The germline V gene encodes CDR1 SGHRS and CDR2 YFSETQ. V was shortened by 4 bases and J by 0 bases, with 13 bases between the two germline ends. The CDR3 runs 16 residues. The CDR3, as DNA: TGCGCCAGCAGCCCCAGGGGCGGCTCGAACACCGGGGAGCTGTTTTTT. It is translated as CASSPRGGSNTGELFF.

V and J are TRBV13 and TRBJ1-2; D is possibly TRBD1 (5 bases). CDR3 length: 15 residues. Germline lookup yields CDR1 PRHDT and CDR2 FYEKMQ (reference sequence). V lost 0 bases to trimming and J lost 8 bases, with 16 bases between them. CDR3 DNA sequence: TGTGCCAGCAGCTTAGGCTGGCAGGGATATAGCGGCTACACCTTC. Residues: CASSLGWQGYSGYTF.

This clone showed up just a few times. In DNA form, the CDR3 reads TGTGCCAGCAGACAAACACGGGGGTCTTTGGAGACCCAGTACTTC. Translated, it gives CASRQTRGSLETQYF. This rearrangement joins TRBV27 to TRBJ2-5; D possibly corresponds to TRBD2 (6 bases). The CDR3 runs 15 residues. V was trimmed by 6 bases and J by 5 bases, leaving 19 bases between them. The germline CDR1 and CDR2 sequences are MNHEY and SMNVEV (reference sequence).

In its sample, this clone was seen once. The chain links TRBV7-2 to TRBJ1-1; D might be TRBD1 (5 bases). The CDR3 has 12 amino acids. With 3 bases removed from V and 6 bases from J, the gap between germline ends came to 8 bases. Germline V gene data show CDR1 as SGHTA and CDR2 as FQGNSA. In nucleotides, the CDR3 is TGTGCCAGCAGCTTCCGGGACTCTGAAGCTTTCTTT. It encodes CASSFRDSEAFF.

This clone has more than one count but fewer than ten. V gene TRBV13 combines with J gene TRBJ2-5; D remains unclear. The CDR3 loop spans 12 amino acids. The ends were cut back, 2 bases at V and 4 bases at J, with 5 bases in the middle. Germline assignment: CDR1 PRHDT and CDR2 FYEKMQ (reference sequence). The CDR3 coding sequence is TGTGCCAGCAGCTTAACTTTAGAGACCCAGTACTTC. Encoded protein: CASSLTLETQYF. The whole variable domain, remainder taken from reference TRBV13 and TRBJ2-5, is AAGVIQSPRHLIKEKRETATLKCYPIPRHDTVYWYQQGPGQDPQFLISFYEKMQSDKGSIPDRFSAQQFSDYHSELNMSSLELGDSALYFCASSLTLETQYFGPGTRLLVL.

The CDR3 is CASSHVTGGWGTEAFF. CDR3 DNA: TGTGCCAGCAGCCATGTTACAGGGGGCTGGGGCACTGAAGCTTTCTTT. The V gene is TRBV14, the J gene TRBJ1-1, with TRBD1 matching 9 bases. The germline V gene encodes CDR1 SGHDN and CDR2 FVKESK. The CDR3 has 16 residues. V lost 3 bases to trimming and J lost 4 bases; unmatched junction nucleotides: 9. The variable domain in full, completed from reference TRBV14 and TRBJ1-1, reads EAGVTQFPSHSVIEKGQTVTLRCDPISGHDNLYWYRRVMGKEIKFLLHFVKESKQDESGMPNNRFLAERTGGTYSTLKVQPAELEDSGVYFCASSHVTGGWGTEAFFGQGTRLTVV.

The rearrangement links TRBV4-1 to TRBJ2-7, with D maybe TRBD2 (6 bases). From germline, CDR1 is MGHRA and CDR2 YSYEKL. Trimming cost V 0 bases and J 7 bases, with 16 bases left between them. The CDR3 is 15 amino acids. This CDR3 is CASSQEPSAALEQYF. The CDR3 nucleotides are TGCGCCAGCAGCCAAGAACCTAGCGCCGCCTTGGAGCAGTACTTC.

This clone came up a few times. The chain couples TRBV4-1 to TRBJ2-2; TRBD1 agrees at 9 bases. The CDR3 has 15 residues. Germline V gene lookup returns CDR1 MGHRA and CDR2 YSYEKL. V lost 2 bases and J lost 6; bases outside the gene matches: 4. The CDR3 bases are TGCGCCAGCAGCCAAACAGGGGGCCGATCCGGGGAGCTGTTTTTT. This translates into CASSQTGGRSGELFF.

The rearrangement joins TRBV4-3 to TRBJ2-4; possible D gene TRBD1, 5 bases. From germline, CDR1 is LGHNA and CDR2 YSLEER. The CDR3 spans 16 residues. With 4 bases removed from V and 0 bases from J, the gap between germline ends came to 13 bases. For the CDR3, the DNA is TGCGCCAGCAGCCGAGAGACAGACCTAGCCAAAAACATTCAGTACTTC. Translated: CASSRETDLAKNIQYF.

This chain joins TRBV10-3 and TRBJ2-1; D is possibly TRBD1 (5 bases). Trimming shortened V by 3 bases and J by 9 bases, and 15 bases separated the two germline ends. CDR1 is ENHRY and CDR2 is SYGVKD in the germline V gene. The CDR3 is 14 amino acids. The CDR3 loop is CAISDRVQRGEQFF. The CDR3 region has the DNA TGTGCCATCAGTGACAGGGTCCAAAGGGGTGAGCAGTTCTTC.

The sample holds a few counts of this clone. One end of the junction does not line up with germline, which may come from a read error. The chain employs TRBV5-1 and TRBJ1-4, with 8 bases aligning to TRBD1. Looked up from germline, CDR1 is SGHRS and CDR2 is YFSETQ. The CDR3 loop spans 15 amino acids. The DNA for the CDR3 is TGCGCCAGCAGTTTGGCTGACAGGGGAGGTGAAAAACTGTTTTTT. Encoded protein: CASSLADRGGEKLFF.

This clone turned up a few times. The chain employs TRBV19 and TRBJ1-4; D may be TRBD1 (5 bases). Germline lookup yields CDR1 LNHDA and CDR2 SQIVND (reference sequence). Trimming left V 6 bases short and J 13 bases short, with 15 bases between. The CDR3 length is 12 residues. CDR3 DNA sequence: TGTGCCAGTAGGGAGGAGGGACGACGACTGTTTTTT. This gives the protein CASREEGRRLFF.